This T cell receptor (beta chain) was sequenced during a study of T cells in Graves' hyperthyroidism and ophthalmopathy. This clonotype was recorded at least ten times. Graves' hyperthyroidism was deemed stable given no ophthalmopathy progression within 18 months. TCR beta CDR3 regions were amplified from RNA transcripts. HTBI primers were the set used in a first-round RT-PCR of the TCR CDR3. Using its own MiXCR run on the multiplex PCR reads, TCRdb lists one record per CDR3 protein. The sample carries fewer than 850,000 distinct CDR3 sequences, around a sixth recorded once. Sequenced material: blood. This TCR came from a middle-aged man with Graves' hyperthyroidism.

The CDR3 DNA reads TGTGCCAGCAGTTTTATCGGTTTTGACTATGGCTACACCTTC. Translated, it gives CASSFIGFDYGYTF. The chain combines TRBV12-3 or TRBV12-4 with TRBJ1-2; D gene uncertain. Trimming took off 3 bases at V and 3 bases at J, with 11 bases between the two ends. The CDR3 covers 14 residues.